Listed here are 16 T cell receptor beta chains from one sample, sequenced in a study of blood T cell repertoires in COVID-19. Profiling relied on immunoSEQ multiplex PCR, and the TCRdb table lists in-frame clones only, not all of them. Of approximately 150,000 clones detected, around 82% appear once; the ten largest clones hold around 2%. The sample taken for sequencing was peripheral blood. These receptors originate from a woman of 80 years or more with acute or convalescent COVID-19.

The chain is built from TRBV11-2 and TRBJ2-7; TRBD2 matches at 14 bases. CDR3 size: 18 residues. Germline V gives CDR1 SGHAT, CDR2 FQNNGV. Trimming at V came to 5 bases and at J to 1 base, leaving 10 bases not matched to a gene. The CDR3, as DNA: TGTGCCAGCAGCCTCACTTGGACTAGCGGGGGGTTATCCTACGAGCAGTACTTC. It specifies CASSLTWTSGGLSYEQYF.

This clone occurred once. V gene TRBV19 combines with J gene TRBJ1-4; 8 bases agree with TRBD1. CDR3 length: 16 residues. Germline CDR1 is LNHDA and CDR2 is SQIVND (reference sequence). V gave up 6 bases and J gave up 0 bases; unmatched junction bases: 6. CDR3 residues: CASRRGQAPTNEKLFF. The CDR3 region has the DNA TGTGCCAGTAGACGGGGACAGGCGCCAACTAATGAAAAACTGTTTTTT.

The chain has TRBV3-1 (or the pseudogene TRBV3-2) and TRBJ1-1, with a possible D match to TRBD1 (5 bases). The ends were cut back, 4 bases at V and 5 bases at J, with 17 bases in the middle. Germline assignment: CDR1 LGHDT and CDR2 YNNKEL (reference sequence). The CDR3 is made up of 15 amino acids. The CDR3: CASSPPKGVGTEAFF. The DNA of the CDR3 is TGTGCCAGCAGCCCCCCCAAAGGGGTCGGGACTGAAGCTTTCTTT.

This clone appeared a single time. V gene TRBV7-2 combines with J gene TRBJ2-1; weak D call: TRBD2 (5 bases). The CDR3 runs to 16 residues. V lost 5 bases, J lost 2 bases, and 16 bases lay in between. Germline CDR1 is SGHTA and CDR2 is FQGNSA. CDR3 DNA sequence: TGTGCCAGCAGCCCCCAAGCGGACCCCACCTACAATGAGCAGTTCTTC. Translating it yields CASSPQADPTYNEQFF. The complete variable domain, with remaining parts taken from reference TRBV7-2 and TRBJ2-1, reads GAGVSQSPSNKVTEKGKDVELRCDPISGHTALYWYRQSLGQGLEFLIYFQGNSAPDKSGLPSDRFSAERTGGSVSTLTIQRTQQEDSAVYLCASSPQADPTYNEQFFGPGTRLTVL.

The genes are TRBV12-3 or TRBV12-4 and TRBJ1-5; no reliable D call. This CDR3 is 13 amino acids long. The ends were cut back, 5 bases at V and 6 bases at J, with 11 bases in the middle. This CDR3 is CASSPRRSQPQHF. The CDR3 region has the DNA TGTGCCAGCAGTCCCCGTCGGTCTCAGCCCCAGCATTTT.

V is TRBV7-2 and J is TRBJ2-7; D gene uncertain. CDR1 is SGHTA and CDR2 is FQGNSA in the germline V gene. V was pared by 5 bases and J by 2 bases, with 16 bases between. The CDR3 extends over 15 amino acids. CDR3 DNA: TGTGCCAGCAGCCCGACGACGGGTCACGCCTACGAGCAGTACTTC. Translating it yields CASSPTTGHAYEQYF.

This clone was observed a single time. The CDR3: CASSFSAETQYF. The CDR3 DNA reads TGTGCCAGCAGTTTTAGTGCGGAGACCCAGTACTTC. The V and J genes are TRBV12-3 or TRBV12-4 and TRBJ2-5, with D unclear. The CDR3 extends over 12 amino acids. Trimming pared 3 bases from V and 5 bases from J, leaving 7 bases between.

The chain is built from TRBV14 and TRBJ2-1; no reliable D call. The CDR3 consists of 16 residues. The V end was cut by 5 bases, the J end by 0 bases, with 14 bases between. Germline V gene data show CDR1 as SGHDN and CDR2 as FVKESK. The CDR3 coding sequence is TGTGCCAGCAGCAATCGGGTTTCCAGCTCCTACAATGAGCAGTTCTTC. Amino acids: CASSNRVSSSYNEQFF.

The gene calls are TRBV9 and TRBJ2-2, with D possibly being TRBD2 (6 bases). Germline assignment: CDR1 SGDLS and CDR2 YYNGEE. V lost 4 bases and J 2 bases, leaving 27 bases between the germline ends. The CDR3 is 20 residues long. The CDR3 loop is CASSPGQGLPHRINTGELFF. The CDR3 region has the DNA TGTGCCAGCAGCCCCGGCCAGGGACTCCCTCACCGAATAAACACCGGGGAGCTGTTTTTT.

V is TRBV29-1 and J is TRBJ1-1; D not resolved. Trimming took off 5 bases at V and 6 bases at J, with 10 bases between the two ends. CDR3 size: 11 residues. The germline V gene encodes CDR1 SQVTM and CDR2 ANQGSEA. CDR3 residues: CSVSSGAEAFF. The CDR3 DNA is TGCAGCGTTTCATCGGGAGCTGAAGCTTTCTTT. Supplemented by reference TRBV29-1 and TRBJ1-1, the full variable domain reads SAVISQKPSRDICQRGTSLTIQCQVDSQVTMMFWYRQQPGQSLTLIATANQGSEATYESGFVIDKFPISRPNLTFSTLTVSNMSPEDSSIYLCSVSSGAEAFFGQGTRLTVV.

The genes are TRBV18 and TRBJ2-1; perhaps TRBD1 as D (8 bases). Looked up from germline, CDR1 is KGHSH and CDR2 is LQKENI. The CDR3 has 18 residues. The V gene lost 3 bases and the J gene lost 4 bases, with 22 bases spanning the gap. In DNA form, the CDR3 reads TGTGCCAGCTCACCGCCACGAACTACAGGGGGGGAGTACAATGAGCAGTTCTTC. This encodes CASSPPRTTGGEYNEQFF.

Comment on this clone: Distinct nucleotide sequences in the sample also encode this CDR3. CDR3 sequence (DNA): TGTGCCAGTAGTATCGGGGGCTCTGGAAACACCATATATTTT. Translation: CASSIGGSGNTIYF. This rearrangement joins TRBV19 to TRBJ1-3; TRBD1 might be the D (5 bases). The V and J ends lost 3 bases and 0 bases respectively, with 6 bases between them. Germline V gives CDR1 LNHDA, CDR2 SQIVND (reference sequence). There are 14 residues in the CDR3.

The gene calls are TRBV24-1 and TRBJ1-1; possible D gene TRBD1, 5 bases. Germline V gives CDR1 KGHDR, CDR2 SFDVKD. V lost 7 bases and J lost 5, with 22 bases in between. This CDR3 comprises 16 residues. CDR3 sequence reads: CATSSGRDGRGTEAFF. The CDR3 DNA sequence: TGTGCCACCAGCTCCGGGAGGGACGGGAGAGGGACTGAAGCTTTCTTT.

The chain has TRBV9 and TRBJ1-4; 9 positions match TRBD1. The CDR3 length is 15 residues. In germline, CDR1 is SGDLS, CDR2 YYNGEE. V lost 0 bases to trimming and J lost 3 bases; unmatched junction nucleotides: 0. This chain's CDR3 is CASSVGQGANEKLFF. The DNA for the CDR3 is TGTGCCAGCAGCGTAGGACAGGGGGCTAATGAAAAACTGTTTTTT.

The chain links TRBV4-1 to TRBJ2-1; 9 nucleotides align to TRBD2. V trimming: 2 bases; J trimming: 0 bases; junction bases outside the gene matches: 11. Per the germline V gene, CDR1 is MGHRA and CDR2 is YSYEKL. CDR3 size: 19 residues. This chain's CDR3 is CASSQQPGTSITSYNEQFF. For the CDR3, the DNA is TGCGCCAGCAGCCAACAGCCGGGGACTAGCATAACCTCCTACAATGAGCAGTTCTTC.

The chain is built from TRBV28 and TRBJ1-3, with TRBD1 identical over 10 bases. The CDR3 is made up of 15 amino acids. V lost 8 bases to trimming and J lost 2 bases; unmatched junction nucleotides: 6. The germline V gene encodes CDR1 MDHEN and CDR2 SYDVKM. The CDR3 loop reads CASGGTGAAGNTIYF. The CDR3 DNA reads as TGTGCCAGCGGAGGGACAGGGGCGGCTGGAAACACCATATATTTT.